The next 26 T cell receptor beta chains were all read from a single sample in a study of graft-versus-host responses after intestinal transplantation. Generated by immunoSEQ multiplex PCR, the TCRdb table keeps only in-frame clones and is missing some. The repertoire holds about 19,000 clones, with over 75% as singletons. This sample comprised PBMCs, obtained 350 to 400 days after transplant. The receptors stem from a human patient who received an intestinal transplant, so some T cells may come from the graft donor.

The chain is built from TRBV6-5 and TRBJ2-1; D not certain. CDR3 length: 13 amino acids. Deletions cut 2 bases from V and 10 bases from J, with 12 bases between. Per germline, CDR1 MNHEY and CDR2 SVGAGI. CDR3 loop: CASSYGVASEQFF. CDR3 coding DNA: TGTGCCAGCAGTTACGGGGTTGCAAGCGAGCAGTTCTTC.

The chain is built from TRBV7-9 and TRBJ1-1; TRBD1 matches 8 bases. With V trimmed by 1 base and J by 0 bases, 7 bases remained unmatched. The V gene's germline CDR1 is SEHNR and CDR2 FQNEAQ (reference sequence). The CDR3 extends over 17 amino acids. As DNA, the CDR3 is TGTGCCAGCAGCTTAGGAGGGACAGGAGACATGAACACTGAAGCTTTCTTT. Protein: CASSLGGTGDMNTEAFF.

The chain carries TRBV7-9 and TRBJ2-7, with 10 bases matching TRBD1. CDR3 length: 16 amino acids. V gave up 3 bases and J gave up 4 bases; unmatched junction bases: 9. From germline, CDR1 is SEHNR and CDR2 FQNEAQ (reference sequence). Here the CDR3 DNA reads TGTGCCAGCAGCTTGGACAGGGGGTCGGCGGATTACGAGCAGTACTTC. Protein: CASSLDRGSADYEQYF.

This chain links TRBV6-5 with TRBJ1-5, with a weak D call TRBD1 (6 bases). Trimming stripped 6 bases from V and 6 bases from J, with 12 bases between. Germline V gene lookup returns CDR1 MNHEY and CDR2 SVGAGI. CDR3 length: 13 amino acids. The CDR3 bases are TGTGCCAGCAGGGAAACAGGGTTTCAGCCCCAGCATTTT. Encoded protein: CASRETGFQPQHF.

The rearrangement joins TRBV30 to TRBJ1-6; 7 nucleotides agree with TRBD1. The CDR3 runs 18 residues. Germline trimming cut 1 base from V and 5 bases from J; bases unmatched to any gene: 14. Germline CDR1 and CDR2: GTSNPN and SVGIG (reference sequence). Here the CDR3 reads CAWSATGFQVGDNSPLHF. The CDR3 region has the DNA TGTGCCTGGAGTGCGACAGGGTTTCAGGTGGGGGATAATTCACCCCTCCACTTT. The variable domain in full, completed from reference TRBV30 and TRBJ1-6, reads SQTIHQWPATLVQPVGSPLSLECTVEGTSNPNLYWYRQAAGRGLQLLFYSVGIGQISSEVPQNLSASRPQDRQFILSSKKLLLSDSGFYLCAWSATGFQVGDNSPLHFGNGTRLTVT.

The chain employs TRBV2 and TRBJ1-2; D gene ambiguous. The CDR3 spans 13 residues. Germline V gene data show CDR1 as SNHLY and CDR2 as FYNNEI. V shed 3 bases and J shed 2 bases, with 7 bases lying between them. CDR3 in amino acids: CASSESQNYGYTF. The CDR3 nucleotides read TGTGCCAGCAGTGAGAGTCAGAACTATGGCTACACCTTC.

The V and J genes are TRBV2 and TRBJ2-7; 10 positions agree with TRBD2. The CDR3 is 14 amino acids. Trimming at V came to 6 bases and at J to 1 base, leaving 3 bases not matched to a gene. Germline-derived CDR1 and CDR2 are SNHLY and FYNNEI. The CDR3 DNA sequence: TGTGCCAGCAGCCCGGGACTAGCGTCCTACGAGCAGTACTTC. This codes for CASSPGLASYEQYF.

The chain recombines TRBV28 with TRBJ2-7, with 11 bases lining up with TRBD2. CDR3 length equals 14 residues. With V trimmed by 7 bases and J by 5 bases, 7 bases remained unmatched. Germline V lookup: CDR1 MDHEN, CDR2 SYDVKM. CDR3 in DNA: TGTGCCAGCACTTTCGGACTAGCGGGTGACGAGCAGTACTTC. Its protein is CASTFGLAGDEQYF.

The J gene is TRBJ2-6, the V gene TRBV27; D is unclear. The ends were cut back, 5 bases at V and 5 bases at J, with 22 bases in the middle. CDR3 length: 18 amino acids. Germline loops: CDR1 MNHEY, CDR2 SMNVEV (reference sequence). The CDR3 DNA reads TGTGCCAGCAGTATGACCAACTGGCTACAAAGTCGGGCCAACGTCCTGACTTTC. The encoded protein is CASSMTNWLQSRANVLTF. The full variable domain, its missing parts supplied by reference TRBV27 and TRBJ2-6, is EAQVTQNPRYLITVTGKKLTVTCSQNMNHEYMSWYRQDPGLGLRQIYYSMNVEVTDKGDVPEGYKVSRKEKRNFPLILESPSPNQTSLYFCASSMTNWLQSRANVLTFGAGSRLTVL.

V and J are TRBV9 and TRBJ1-2; D is ambiguous. The length of the CDR3 is 13 residues. The V gene lost 0 bases and the J gene lost 6 bases, with 9 bases spanning the gap. Germline V gene data show CDR1 as SGDLS and CDR2 as YYNGEE. The CDR3 sequence is CASSVAETHGYTF. CDR3 bases: TGTGCCAGCAGCGTAGCGGAGACCCATGGCTACACCTTC. The variable domain in full, with the rest retrieved from reference TRBV9 and TRBJ1-2, is DSGVTQTPKHLITATGQRVTLRCSPRSGDLSVYWYQQSLDQGLQFLIQYYNGEERAKGNILERFSAQQFPDLHSELNLSSLELGDSALYFCASSVAETHGYTFGSGTRLTVV.

The rearrangement joins TRBV6-5 to TRBJ2-7; the D gene is possibly TRBD1 (5 bases). Trimming cost V 8 bases and J 6 bases, with 14 bases left between them. There are 12 residues in the CDR3. Germline V lookup: CDR1 MNHEY, CDR2 SVGAGI. In nucleotides, the CDR3 is TGTGCCAGCGGAGCCAGGGTAGCCGAGCAGTACTTC. It codes for CASGARVAEQYF.

V usage is TRBV9 and J usage is TRBJ2-7, with TRBD2 matching 8 bases. Germline CDR1 and CDR2: SGDLS and YYNGEE. The CDR3 extends over 15 amino acids. The junction had 10 bases not matched to a gene; V was cut back by 3 bases and J by 5 bases. The CDR3: CASSALGGLGHEQYF. The DNA for the CDR3 is TGTGCCAGCAGCGCCCTAGGGGGACTAGGGCACGAGCAGTACTTC.

The rearrangement uses TRBV28 and TRBJ2-5; D is possibly TRBD1 or TRBD2 (5 bases each). Germline loops: CDR1 MDHEN, CDR2 SYDVKM. This CDR3 contains 15 residues. Trimming removed 3 bases at V and 7 bases at J, with 18 bases between. CDR3 in amino acids: CASSFFGAGKVTQYF. DNA for the CDR3: TGTGCCAGCAGTTTTTTCGGGGCAGGGAAGGTGACCCAGTACTTC. The full variable domain, completed using reference TRBV28 and TRBJ2-5, is DVKVTQSSRYLVKRTGEKVFLECVQDMDHENMFWYRQDPGLGLRLIYFSYDVKMKEKGDIPEGYSVSREKKERFSLILESASTNQTSMYLCASSFFGAGKVTQYFGPGTRLLVL.

This clone was observed a few times. The chain links TRBV5-6 to TRBJ2-2; 12 bases are shared with TRBD1. Trimming removed 5 bases from V and 2 bases from J; junction bases left unmatched: 4. The CDR3 length is 16 residues. Germline CDR1 SGHDT, CDR2 YYEEEE. The CDR3 DNA sequence: TGTGCCAGCAGACGAGGGACAGGGGGCAACACCGGGGAGCTGTTTTTT. It codes for CASRRGTGGNTGELFF.

V and J are TRBV30 and TRBJ2-7, with a weak D call TRBD1 (6 bases). The CDR3 is 13 residues long. Trimming removed 4 bases from V and 4 bases from J, with 14 bases in between. CDR1 is GTSNPN, CDR2 SVGIG, per germline (reference sequence). CDR3 in DNA: TGTGCCTGGACTACAGGGCAAAGTTACGAGCAGTACTTC. Amino acid sequence: CAWTTGQSYEQYF.

J is TRBJ1-2 and V is TRBV4-1, with 8 bases matching TRBD1. Germline V gene data show CDR1 as MGHRA and CDR2 as YSYEKL. Trimming cost V 0 bases and J 7 bases; bases outside gene matches: 4. This CDR3 comprises 14 residues. CDR3 coding DNA: TGCGCCAGCAGCCAAGAGCGGACAGGGCCTGGCTACACCTTC. Amino acid sequence: CASSQERTGPGYTF.

The CDR3 region is CASRVGEEKLFF. CDR3 DNA sequence: TGTGCCAGCAGGGTGGGGGAAGAAAAACTGTTTTTT. This rearrangement joins TRBV6-1 to TRBJ1-4; TRBD1 might be the D (5 bases). V lost 6 bases, J lost 8 bases, and 10 bases lay in between. The length of the CDR3 is 12 residues. Germline CDR1 and CDR2: MNHNS and SASEGT.

The chain uses TRBV2 and TRBJ2-3; D is uncertain. Trimming removed 2 bases from V and 4 bases from J, with 4 bases in between. Germline CDR1 reads SNHLY; CDR2 reads FYNNEI. CDR3 length: 12 amino acids. CDR3 in DNA: TGTGCCAGCAGTGAAACGGCAGATACGCAGTATTTT. Translation: CASSETADTQYF.

The genes are TRBV10-2 and TRBJ2-1; TRBD2 matches 10 bases. Germline V CDR1 and CDR2: WSHSY, SAAADI. The CDR3 totals 14 residues. V shed 4 bases, J shed 7 bases, and the junction held 4 bases outside the gene matches. The CDR3: CASSASGGMNEQFF. The CDR3 bases are TGCGCCAGCAGTGCTAGCGGGGGAATGAATGAGCAGTTCTTC.

This clone was detected once. This chain joins TRBV6-5 and TRBJ1-2, with no clear D. Germline-derived CDR1 and CDR2 are MNHEY and SVGAGI. Trimming shortened V by 10 bases and J by 4 bases, and 13 bases separated the two germline ends. This CDR3 comprises 12 residues. CDR3 nucleotide sequence: TGTGCCACACAGACTCTTGGCTATGGCTACACCTTC. Translated: CATQTLGYGYTF.

This clone was seen just once. The rearrangement uses TRBV7-9 and TRBJ1-6, with D hard to call. The CDR3 has 13 residues. Germline values: CDR1 SEHNR, CDR2 FQNEAQ (reference sequence). Trimming stripped 0 bases from V and 14 bases from J, with 11 bases between. Here the CDR3 DNA reads TGTGCCAGCAGCTTAGCGCTAAAGGGTACCCTCCACTTT. Protein sequence: CASSLALKGTLHF.

The genes are TRBV7-2 and TRBJ2-7; 9 nucleotides align to TRBD1. Trimming removed 3 bases from V and 7 bases from J; junction bases left unmatched: 10. The CDR3 is 15 residues long. Germline V gives CDR1 SGHTA, CDR2 FQGNSA. The CDR3 DNA reads TGTGCCAGCAGCTTCTTGGGACAGGGTGTGGGTGAGCAGTACTTC. It encodes CASSFLGQGVGEQYF.

J is TRBJ1-1 and V is TRBV7-9; 7 bases agree with TRBD1. The CDR3 totals 15 residues. V lost 5 bases, J lost 1 base, and 7 bases stayed unmatched. Germline V gene data show CDR1 as SEHNR and CDR2 as FQNEAQ (reference sequence). CDR3 in amino acids: CASSPRTGPNTEAFF. The CDR3 bases are TGTGCCAGCAGCCCCCGGACAGGTCCGAACACTGAAGCTTTCTTT.

V usage is TRBV9 and J usage is TRBJ1-1; weak D call: TRBD1 (5 bases). V lost 5 bases and J lost 5, with 16 bases in between. Germline-derived CDR1 and CDR2 are SGDLS and YYNGEE. The CDR3 length is 14 residues. This CDR3 reads CASSGVRGGTEAFF. The CDR3 DNA is TGTGCCAGCAGTGGGGTCCGGGGCGGGACTGAAGCTTTCTTT.

This CDR3 is CASSELTSLTGELFF. CDR3 nucleotides: TGTGCCAGCAGTGAATTGACTAGCCTCACCGGGGAGCTGTTTTTT. The J gene is TRBJ2-2, the V gene TRBV25-1, with 7 bases identical to TRBD2. V was clipped by 1 base and J by 4 bases; unmatched bases: 3. Germline CDR1 reads MGHDK; CDR2 reads SYGVNS. This CDR3 has 15 residues.

The CDR3 loop reads CASSLMGLGYGYTF. In DNA, the CDR3 is TGCGCCAGCAGCTTAATGGGGCTGGGCTATGGCTACACCTTC. The chain combines TRBV5-1 with TRBJ1-2, with D possibly matching TRBD1 (5 bases). CDR1 is SGHRS and CDR2 is YFSETQ in the germline V gene. V gave up 2 bases and J gave up 4 bases, with 12 bases separating them. The CDR3 extends over 14 amino acids.